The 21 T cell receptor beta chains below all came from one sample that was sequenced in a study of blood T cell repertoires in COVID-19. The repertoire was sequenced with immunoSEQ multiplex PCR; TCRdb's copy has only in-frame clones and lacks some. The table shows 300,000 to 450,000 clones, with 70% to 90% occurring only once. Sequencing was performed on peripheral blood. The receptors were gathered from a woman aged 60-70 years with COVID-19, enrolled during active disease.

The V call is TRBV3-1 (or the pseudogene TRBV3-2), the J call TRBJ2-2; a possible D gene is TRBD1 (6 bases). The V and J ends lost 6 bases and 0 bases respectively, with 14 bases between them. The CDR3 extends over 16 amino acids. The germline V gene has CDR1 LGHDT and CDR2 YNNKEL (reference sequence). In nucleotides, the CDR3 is TGTGCCAGCAGACGATCCGGGACACCGAACACCGGGGAGCTGTTTTTT. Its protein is CASRRSGTPNTGELFF.

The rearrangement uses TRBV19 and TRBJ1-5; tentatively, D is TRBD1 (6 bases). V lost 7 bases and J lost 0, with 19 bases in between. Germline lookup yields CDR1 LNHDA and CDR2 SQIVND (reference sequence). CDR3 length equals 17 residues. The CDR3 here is CASTLYRASYSNQPQHF. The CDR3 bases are TGTGCCAGTACCCTATACAGGGCGTCTTATAGCAATCAGCCCCAGCATTTT.

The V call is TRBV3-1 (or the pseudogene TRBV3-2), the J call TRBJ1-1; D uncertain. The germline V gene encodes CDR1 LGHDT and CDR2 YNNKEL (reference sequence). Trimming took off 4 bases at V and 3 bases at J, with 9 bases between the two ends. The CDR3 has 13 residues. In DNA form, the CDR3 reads TGTGCCAGCAGCCTTCAGGACTACACTGAAGCTTTCTTT. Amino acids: CASSLQDYTEAFF.

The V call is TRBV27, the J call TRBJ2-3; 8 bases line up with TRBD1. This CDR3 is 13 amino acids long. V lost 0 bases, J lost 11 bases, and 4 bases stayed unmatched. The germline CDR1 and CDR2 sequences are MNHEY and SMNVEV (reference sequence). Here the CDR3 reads CASSLSWTGMQYF. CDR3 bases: TGTGCCAGCAGTTTATCCTGGACAGGGATGCAGTATTTT.

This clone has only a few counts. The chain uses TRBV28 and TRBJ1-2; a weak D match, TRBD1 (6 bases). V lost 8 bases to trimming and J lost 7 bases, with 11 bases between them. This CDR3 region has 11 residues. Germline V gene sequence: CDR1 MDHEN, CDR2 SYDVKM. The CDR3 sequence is CASLTGFGYTF. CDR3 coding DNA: TGTGCCAGCCTGACAGGCTTTGGCTACACCTTC.

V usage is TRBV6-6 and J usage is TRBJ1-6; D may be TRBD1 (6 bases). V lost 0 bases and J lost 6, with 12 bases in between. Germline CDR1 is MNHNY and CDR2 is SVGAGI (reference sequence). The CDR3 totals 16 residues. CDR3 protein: CASSYSRGQFNSPLHF. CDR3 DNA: TGTGCCAGCAGTTACTCGAGAGGACAGTTTAATTCACCCCTCCACTTT.

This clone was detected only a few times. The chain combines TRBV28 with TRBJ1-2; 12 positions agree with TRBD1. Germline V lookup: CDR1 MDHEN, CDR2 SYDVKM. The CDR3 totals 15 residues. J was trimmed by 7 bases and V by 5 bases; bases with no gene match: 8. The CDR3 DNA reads TGTGCCAGCAGTCCTGGGACAGGGGGCGTAGGTGGCTACACCTTC. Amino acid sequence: CASSPGTGGVGGYTF.

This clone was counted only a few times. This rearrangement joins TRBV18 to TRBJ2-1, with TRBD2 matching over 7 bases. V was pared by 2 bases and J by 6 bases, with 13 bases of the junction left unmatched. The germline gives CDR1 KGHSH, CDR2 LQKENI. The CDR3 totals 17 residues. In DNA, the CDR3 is TGTGCCAGCTCACCAAGGGTCGCCAGCGGGGTGTCCAATGAGCAGTTCTTC. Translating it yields CASSPRVASGVSNEQFF.

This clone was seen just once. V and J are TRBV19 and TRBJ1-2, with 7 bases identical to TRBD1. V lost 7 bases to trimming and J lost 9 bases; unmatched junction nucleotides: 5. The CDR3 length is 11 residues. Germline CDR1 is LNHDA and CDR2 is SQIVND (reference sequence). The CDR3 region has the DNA TGTGCCAGTACCGTAGGGGGCCGCTACACCTTC. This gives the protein CASTVGGRYTF.

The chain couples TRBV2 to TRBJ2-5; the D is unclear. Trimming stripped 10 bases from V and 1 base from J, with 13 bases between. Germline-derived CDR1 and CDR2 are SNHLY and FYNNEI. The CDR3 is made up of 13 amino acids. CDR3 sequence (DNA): TGTGCCACCCTCGACTGGCTCCAAGAGACCCAGTACTTC. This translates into CATLDWLQETQYF.

CDR3 amino acids: CSATGHYGYTF. DNA of the CDR3: TGCAGTGCAACAGGACACTATGGCTACACCTTC. The rearrangement links TRBV20-1 to TRBJ1-2, with D possibly being TRBD1 (5 bases). The CDR3 spans 11 residues. Germline V gene lookup returns CDR1 DFQATT and CDR2 SNEGSKA (reference sequence). V dropped 6 bases and J dropped 3 bases, with 8 bases sitting between them.

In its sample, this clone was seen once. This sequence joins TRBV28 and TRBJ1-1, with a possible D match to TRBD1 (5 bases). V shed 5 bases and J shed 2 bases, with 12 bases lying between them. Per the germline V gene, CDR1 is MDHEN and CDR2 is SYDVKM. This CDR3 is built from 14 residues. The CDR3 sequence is CASSPRGYNTEAFF. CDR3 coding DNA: TGTGCCAGCAGTCCAAGGGGTTACAACACTGAAGCTTTCTTT.

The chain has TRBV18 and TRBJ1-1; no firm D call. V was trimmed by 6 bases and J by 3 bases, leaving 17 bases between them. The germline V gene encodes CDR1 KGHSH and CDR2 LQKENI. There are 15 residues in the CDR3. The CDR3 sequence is CASSLTWEGDTEAFF. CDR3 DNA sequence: TGTGCCAGCTCTCTCACCTGGGAGGGTGACACTGAAGCTTTCTTT.

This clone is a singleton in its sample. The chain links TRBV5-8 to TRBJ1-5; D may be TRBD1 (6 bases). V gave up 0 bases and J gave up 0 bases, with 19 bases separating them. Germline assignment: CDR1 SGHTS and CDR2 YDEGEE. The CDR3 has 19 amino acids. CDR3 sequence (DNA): TGTGCCAGCAGCTTGGTGGGGGGGGCAATGCTCTATAGCAATCAGCCCCAGCATTTT. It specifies CASSLVGGAMLYSNQPQHF.

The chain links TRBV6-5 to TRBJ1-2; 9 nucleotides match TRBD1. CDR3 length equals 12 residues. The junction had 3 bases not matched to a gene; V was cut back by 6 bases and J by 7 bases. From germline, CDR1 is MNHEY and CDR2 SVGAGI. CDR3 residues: CASRGDRVGYTF. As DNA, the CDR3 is TGTGCCAGCAGGGGGGACAGGGTTGGCTACACCTTC.

The CDR3 DNA is TGCGCCAGCAGCTACGCTATCGGTTCCAATCAGCCCCAGCATTTT. Translating gives CASSYAIGSNQPQHF. V and J are TRBV4-1 and TRBJ1-5, with no clear D. There are 15 residues in the CDR3. Trimming stripped 5 bases from V and 3 bases from J, with 14 bases between. In germline, CDR1 is MGHRA, CDR2 YSYEKL.

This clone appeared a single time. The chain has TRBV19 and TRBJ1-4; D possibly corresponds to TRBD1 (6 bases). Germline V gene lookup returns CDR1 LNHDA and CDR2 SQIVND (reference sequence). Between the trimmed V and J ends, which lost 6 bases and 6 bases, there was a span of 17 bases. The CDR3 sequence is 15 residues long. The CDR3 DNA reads TGTGCCAGTAGACGCCACAGGGTCGAGGATGAAAAACTGTTTTTT. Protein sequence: CASRRHRVEDEKLFF.

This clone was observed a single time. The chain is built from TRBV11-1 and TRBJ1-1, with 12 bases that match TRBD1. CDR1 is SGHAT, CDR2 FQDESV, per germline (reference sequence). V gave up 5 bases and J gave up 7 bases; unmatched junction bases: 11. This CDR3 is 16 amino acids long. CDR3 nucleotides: TGTGCCAGCAGCACCTCGGGACAGGGGGCTTTTAGTGAAGCTTTCTTT. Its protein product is CASSTSGQGAFSEAFF.

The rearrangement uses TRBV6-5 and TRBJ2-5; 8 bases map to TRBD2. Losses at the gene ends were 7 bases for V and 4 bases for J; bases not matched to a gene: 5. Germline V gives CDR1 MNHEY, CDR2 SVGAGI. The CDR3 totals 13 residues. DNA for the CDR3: TGTGCCAGCATTCCGGGGGGGGGAGAGACCCAGTACTTC. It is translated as CASIPGGGETQYF.

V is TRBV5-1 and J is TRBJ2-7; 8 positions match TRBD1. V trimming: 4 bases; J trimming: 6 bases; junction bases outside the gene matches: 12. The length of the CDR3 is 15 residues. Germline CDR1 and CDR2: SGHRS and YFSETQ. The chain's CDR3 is CASSLRTGTRREQYF. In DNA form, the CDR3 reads TGCGCCAGCAGCCTTCGGACAGGGACGAGGCGCGAGCAGTACTTC.

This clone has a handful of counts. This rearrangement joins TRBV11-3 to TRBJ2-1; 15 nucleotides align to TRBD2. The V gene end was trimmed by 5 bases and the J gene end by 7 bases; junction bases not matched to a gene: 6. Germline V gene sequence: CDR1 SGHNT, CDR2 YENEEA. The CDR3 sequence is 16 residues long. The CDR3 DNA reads TGTGCCAGCAGCCGGACTAGCGGGGGGGCCGGGAATGAGCAGTTCTTC. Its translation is CASSRTSGGAGNEQFF.